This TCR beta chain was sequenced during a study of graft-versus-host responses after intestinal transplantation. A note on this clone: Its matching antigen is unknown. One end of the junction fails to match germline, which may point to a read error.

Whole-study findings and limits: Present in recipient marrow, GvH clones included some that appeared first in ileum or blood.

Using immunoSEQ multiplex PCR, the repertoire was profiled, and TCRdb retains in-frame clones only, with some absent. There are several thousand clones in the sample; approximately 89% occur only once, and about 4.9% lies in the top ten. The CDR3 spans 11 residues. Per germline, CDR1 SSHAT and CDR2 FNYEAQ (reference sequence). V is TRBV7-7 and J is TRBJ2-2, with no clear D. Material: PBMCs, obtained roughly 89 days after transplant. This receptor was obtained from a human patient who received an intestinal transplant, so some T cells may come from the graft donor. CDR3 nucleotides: TGTGCTAGCAGCTCGGGCGGGGAGCTGTTTTTT. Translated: CASSSGGELFF.